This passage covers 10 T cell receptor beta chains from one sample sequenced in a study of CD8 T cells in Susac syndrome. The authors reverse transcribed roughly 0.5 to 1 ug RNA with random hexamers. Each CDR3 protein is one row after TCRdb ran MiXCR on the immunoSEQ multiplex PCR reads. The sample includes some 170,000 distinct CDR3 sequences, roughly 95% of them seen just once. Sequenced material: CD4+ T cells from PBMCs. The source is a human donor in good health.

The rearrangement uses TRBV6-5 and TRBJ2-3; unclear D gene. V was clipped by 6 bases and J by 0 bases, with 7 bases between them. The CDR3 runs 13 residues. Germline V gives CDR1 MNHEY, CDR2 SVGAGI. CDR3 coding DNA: TGTGCCAGCAGCAAGGACAGCACAGATACGCAGTATTTT. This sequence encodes CASSKDSTDTQYF.

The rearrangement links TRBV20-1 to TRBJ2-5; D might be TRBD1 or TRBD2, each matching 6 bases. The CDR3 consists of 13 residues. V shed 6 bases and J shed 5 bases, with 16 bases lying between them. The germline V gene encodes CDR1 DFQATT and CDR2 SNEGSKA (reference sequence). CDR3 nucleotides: TGCAGTGCCTACGTAGGAGGGGGGGAGACCCAGTACTTC. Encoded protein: CSAYVGGGETQYF.

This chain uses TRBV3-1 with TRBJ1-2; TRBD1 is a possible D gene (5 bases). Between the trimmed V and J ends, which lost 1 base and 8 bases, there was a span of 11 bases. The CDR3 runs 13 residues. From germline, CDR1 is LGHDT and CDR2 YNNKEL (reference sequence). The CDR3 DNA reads TGTGCCAGCAGCCAAGCCCAGGGCGCGGGCTACACCTTC. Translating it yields CASSQAQGAGYTF.

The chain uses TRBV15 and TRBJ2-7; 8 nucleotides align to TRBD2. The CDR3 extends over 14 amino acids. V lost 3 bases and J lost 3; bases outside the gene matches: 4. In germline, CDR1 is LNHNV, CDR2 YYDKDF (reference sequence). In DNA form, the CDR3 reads TGTGCCACCAGCAGCGGGAGGGCCTTCTACGAGCAGTACTTC. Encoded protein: CATSSGRAFYEQYF.

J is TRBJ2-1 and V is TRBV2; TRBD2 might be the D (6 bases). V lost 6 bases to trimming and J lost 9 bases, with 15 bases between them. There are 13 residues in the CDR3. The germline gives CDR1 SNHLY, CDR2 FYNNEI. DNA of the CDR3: TGTGCCAGCAGCTTTACTAGCTTCGGTGAGCAGTTCTTC. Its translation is CASSFTSFGEQFF.

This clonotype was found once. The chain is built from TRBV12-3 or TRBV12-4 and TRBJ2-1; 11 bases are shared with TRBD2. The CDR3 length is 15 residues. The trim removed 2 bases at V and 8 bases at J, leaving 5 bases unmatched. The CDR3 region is CASSLPLAGGHEQFF. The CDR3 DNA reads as TGTGCCAGCAGTTTACCCCTAGCGGGAGGACATGAGCAGTTCTTC.

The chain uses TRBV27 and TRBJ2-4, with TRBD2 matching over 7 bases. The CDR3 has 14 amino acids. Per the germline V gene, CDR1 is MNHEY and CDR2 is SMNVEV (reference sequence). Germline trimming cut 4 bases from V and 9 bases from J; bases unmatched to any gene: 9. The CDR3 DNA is TGTGCCAGCAGTTCCGCGCGGGAGACCGTCATTCAGTACTTC. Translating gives CASSSARETVIQYF.

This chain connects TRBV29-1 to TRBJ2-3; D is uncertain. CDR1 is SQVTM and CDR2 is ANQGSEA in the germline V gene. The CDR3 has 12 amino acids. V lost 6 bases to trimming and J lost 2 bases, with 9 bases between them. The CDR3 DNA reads TGCAGCGTCTCAGACTTCACAGATACGCAGTATTTT. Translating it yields CSVSDFTDTQYF.

CDR3 sequence (DNA): TGCAGTGCTAGAGTTGCGGGGACAAGGGACGAGCAGTACTTC. It translates to CSARVAGTRDEQYF. The chain combines TRBV20-1 with TRBJ2-7; D may correspond to TRBD1 or TRBD2 (6 bases each). Per the germline V gene, CDR1 is DFQATT and CDR2 is SNEGSKA (reference sequence). This CDR3 is 14 amino acids long. The germline V and J ends were trimmed by 1 base and 5 bases, with 15 bases remaining between them.

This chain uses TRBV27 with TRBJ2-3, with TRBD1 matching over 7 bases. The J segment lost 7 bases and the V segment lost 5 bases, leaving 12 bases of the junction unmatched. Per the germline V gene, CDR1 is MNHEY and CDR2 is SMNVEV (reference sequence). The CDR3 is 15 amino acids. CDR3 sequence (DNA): TGTGCCAGCAGTGCTAGGGCATTACAGGGGAATACGCAGTATTTT. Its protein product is CASSARALQGNTQYF.